This is a list of T cell receptor beta chains from one sample in a study of T cells in Graves' hyperthyroidism and ophthalmopathy. TCRdb redid the calling of the multiplex PCR reads with MiXCR, one entry per CDR3 protein. The data hold 35,000 to 45,000 distinct CDR3 sequences, with 40% to 65% observed a single time. Sequenced material: blood. These receptors all come from a man aged 40-49 years with Graves' ophthalmopathy. The CDR3 runs from the conserved cysteine through the conserved F or W. A D gene is named only where the DNA matches it firmly. The size of a clone is reported for some rows only, either as once, few or many, or as a class for expanded clones.

v_call	d_call	clone_size	j_call	cdr3_aa	cdr3_nt
TRBV29-1	TRBD1	.	TRBJ1-2	CSATDRSSYGYTF	TGCAGCGCGACGGACAGGTCGAGCTATGGCTACACCTTC
TRBV20-1	TRBD1	once	TRBJ2-7	CSARDRTGSHEQYF	TGCAGTGCTAGAGATAGGACAGGGTCCCACGAGCAGTACTTC
TRBV29-1	.	once	TRBJ2-5	CSVESRQETQYF	TGCAGCGTTGAATCCAGGCAAGAGACCCAGTACTTC
TRBV20-1	.	medium-sized	TRBJ2-3	CSAGDFLLSTDTQYF	TGCAGTGCTGGGGACTTCCTCCTGAGCACAGATACGCAGTATTTT
TRBV25-1	TRBD1	.	TRBJ1-2	CASSEWDSSGYTF	TGTGCCAGCAGTGAATGGGACAGCTCCGGCTACACCTTC
TRBV12-3/TRBV12-4	TRBD2	many	TRBJ2-3	CASSLGGLVTDTQYF	TGTGCCAGCAGTTTAGGGGGACTAGTCACAGATACGCAGTATTTT
TRBV12-3/TRBV12-4	.	many	TRBJ2-5	CASSRGTEGRETQYF	TGTGCCAGCAGCCGGGGGACGGAGGGTAGGGAGACCCAGTACTTC
TRBV11-2	.	.	TRBJ1-2	CASSNEGRSFYGYTF	TGTGCCAGCAGCAATGAGGGACGGTCCTTCTATGGCTACACCTTC
TRBV15	.	many	TRBJ2-4	CATSRDLGTGQGMVGAKNIQYF	.
TRBV5-8	.	.	TRBJ2-7	CTSSLGAEVDEQYF	TGTACCAGCAGCTTGGGGGCAGAGGTCGACGAGCAGTACTTC
TRBV5-4	TRBD1	.	TRBJ1-2	CASSTPGTAYGYTF	TGTGCCAGCAGCACCCCCGGGACAGCGTATGGCTACACCTTC
TRBV6-6	.	many	TRBJ1-3	CASTARGDGNTIYF	TGTGCCAGCACCGCGAGGGGGGACGGAAACACCATATATTTT
TRBV2	.	.	TRBJ2-5	CASTTNRAQYF	TGTGCCAGCACCACGAACAGGGCCCAGTACTTC
TRBV7-2	TRBD1	.	TRBJ1-5	CASSRTGAHNEQPQHF	TGTGCCAGCAGCAGGACAGGGGCTCACAATGAGCAGCCCCAGCATTTT
TRBV29-1	.	few	TRBJ1-1	CSVGAVGGRTEAFF	TGCAGCGTTGGCGCCGTGGGGGGGCGTACTGAAGCTTTCTTT
TRBV25-1	TRBD2	many	TRBJ2-3	CASSSIGAGVGDTQYF	TGTGCCAGCAGCTCCATTGGGGCGGGAGTTGGAGATACGCAGTATTTT
TRBV7-3	.	once	TRBJ2-1	CASSLNPKREQFF	TGTGCCAGCAGCTTAAATCCCAAGCGTGAGCAGTTCTTC
TRBV7-3	.	many	TRBJ1-5	CASSSPGGPQHF	TGTGCCAGCAGCTCCCCGGGCGGGCCCCAGCATTTT
TRBV19	.	.	TRBJ2-5	CASSISGSNQPQYF	TGTGCCAGTAGTATAAGCGGCAGCAATCAGCCCCAGTACTTC
TRBV9	.	many	TRBJ2-2	CASSGVTVNTGELFF	TGTGCCAGCAGCGGGGTGACGGTTAACACCGGGGAGCTGTTTTTT
TRBV19	.	.	TRBJ1-4	CASSTRTNEKLFF	TGTGCCAGTAGTACCCGGACTAATGAAAAACTGTTTTTT
TRBV2	TRBD2	large	TRBJ2-7	CASKTSVDEQYF	TGTGCCAGCAAGACTAGCGTAGACGAGCAGTACTTC
TRBV7-9	.	.	TRBJ2-2	CASSPHVGEELFF	TGTGCCAGCAGCCCCCATGTTGGGGAGGAGCTGTTTTTT
TRBV7-9	.	many	TRBJ1-1	CASSFSQNTEAFF	TGTGCCAGCAGCTTTTCGCAAAACACTGAAGCTTTCTTT
TRBV20-1	TRBD2	.	TRBJ2-7	CSARSSGSHEQYF	TGCAGTGCTAGGTCTAGCGGGAGTCACGAGCAGTACTTC
TRBV5-5	.	many	TRBJ2-1	CASSPPSRGLRERANEQFF	TGTGCCAGCAGCCCCCCCTCGAGGGGATTACGGGAGAGGGCCAATGAGCAGTTCTTC
TRBV6-4	TRBD2	many	TRBJ2-3	CASSELAGATQYF	TGTGCCAGCAGTGAGCTAGCGGGAGCTACGCAGTATTTT
TRBV24-1	.	.	TRBJ1-2	CATSDLLLYGYTF	TGTGCCACCAGTGATCTCCTTCTCTATGGCTACACCTTC
TRBV9	.	.	TRBJ2-5	CASSVTEAWGTQYF	TGTGCCAGCAGCGTTACAGAGGCCTGGGGGACCCAGTACTTC
TRBV11-2	.	.	TRBJ2-3	CATLPVRAQDTQYF	TGTGCCACCTTGCCGGTGAGGGCACAAGATACGCAGTATTTT
TRBV12-3/TRBV12-4	.	many	TRBJ2-7	CASSLVEYEQYF	TGTGCCAGCAGTTTAGTCGAGTACGAGCAGTACTTC
TRBV19	.	many	TRBJ2-5	CASSQTGGETQYF	TGTGCCAGTAGCCAGACAGGAGGGGAGACCCAGTACTTC
TRBV4-1	TRBD1	.	TRBJ1-6	CASSIRDRDNPPLQF	TGCGCCAGCAGCATCCGGGACAGGGATAATCCACCCCTCCAATTT
TRBV29-1	TRBD1	.	TRBJ2-7	CSVTRDSPYEQYF	TGCAGCGTCACCCGGGACAGCCCCTACGAGCAGTACTTC
TRBV6-1	.	many	TRBJ2-3	CASSERGLATDTQYF	TGTGCCAGCAGTGAAAGGGGACTCGCCACAGATACGCAGTATTTT
TRBV2	.	.	TRBJ2-3	CASRRLGLGTDTQYF	TGTGCCAGCAGGCGACTAGGCTTAGGCACAGATACGCAGTATTTT
TRBV5-1	.	.	TRBJ2-7	CASSGRAGGEQYF	TGCGCCAGCAGCGGGCGGGCTGGAGGCGAGCAGTACTTC
TRBV5-1	TRBD1	.	TRBJ1-1	CASGLGQGNTEAFF	TGCGCCAGCGGACTCGGACAGGGGAACACTGAAGCTTTCTTT
TRBV28	.	many	TRBJ2-3	CASSSDGTDTQYF	TGTGCCAGCAGTTCGGACGGCACAGATACGCAGTATTTT
TRBV10-2	.	medium-sized	TRBJ1-6	CASTGRDQSPLHF	TGCGCCAGCACGGGGAGGGATCAGTCACCCCTCCACTTT
TRBV29-1	TRBD2	.	TRBJ2-3	CSVELAGARDTQYF	TGCAGCGTTGAGTTAGCGGGAGCAAGAGATACGCAGTATTTT
TRBV24-1	.	medium-sized	TRBJ1-5	CATSLGNQPQHF	TGTGCCACCAGTTTAGGGAATCAGCCCCAGCATTTT
TRBV24-1	.	.	TRBJ2-2	CATSEGARELFF	TGTGCCACCAGTGAGGGGGCCCGGGAGCTGTTTTTT
TRBV2	.	many	TRBJ2-1	CASTFNYNEQFF	TGTGCCAGCACTTTCAACTACAATGAGCAGTTCTTC
TRBV14	.	many	TRBJ1-1	CASSHRAFLGDTEAFF	TGTGCCAGCAGCCACCGGGCCTTCCTCGGGGACACTGAAGCTTTCTTT
TRBV20-1	.	.	TRBJ2-5	CRGDSGSQETQYF	TGCAGGGGGGACAGCGGGAGTCAAGAGACCCAGTACTTC
TRBV2	TRBD1	.	TRBJ1-4	CASSLRETGGEKLFF	TGTGCCAGCAGTCTCCGCGAGACAGGGGGAGAAAAACTGTTTTTT
TRBV4-1	.	many	TRBJ2-3	CASSQDPRGTDTQYF	TGCGCCAGCAGCCAAGACCCCCGGGGCACAGATACGCAGTATTTT